Shown below are 13 T cell receptor beta chains from a single sample sequenced in a study of T cell responses to AZD1222 COVID-19 vaccine. Some clones are missing from TCRdb's copy, which holds only in-frame ones; the method was immunoSEQ multiplex PCR. This table has more than 100,000 clones, over 75% appearing once. Sequencing used peripheral blood, obtained on day 0 of AZD1222 vaccination. The receptors come from an adult in good health.

There are a few counts of this clone. V gene TRBV5-4 combines with J gene TRBJ1-6, with D maybe TRBD1 (5 bases). The CDR3 is 16 amino acids. In germline, CDR1 is SGHNT, CDR2 YYREEE (reference sequence). The V end lost 1 base, the J end lost 8 bases, and 16 bases lay between the germline ends. The chain's CDR3 is CASSLNAGSLYSPLHF. For the CDR3, the DNA is TGTGCCAGCAGCTTGAATGCAGGGAGCCTATATTCACCCCTCCACTTT.

The genes are TRBV5-1 and TRBJ1-2, with D tentatively TRBD1 (5 bases). This CDR3 contains 16 residues. Deletions cut 5 bases from V and 2 bases from J, with 19 bases between. Germline CDR1 reads SGHRS; CDR2 reads YFSETQ. CDR3 coding DNA: TGCGCCAGCAGACCAGAGCCGGGACGGCTAAACTATGGCTACACCTTC. Its translation: CASRPEPGRLNYGYTF.

V is TRBV5-1 and J is TRBJ2-2; 7 nucleotides align to TRBD2. The CDR3 totals 15 residues. V shed 2 bases and J 2 bases; nucleotides not matched to a gene: 3. The germline V gene encodes CDR1 SGHRS and CDR2 YFSETQ. CDR3 loop: CASSLGGGNTGELFF. DNA of the CDR3: TGCGCCAGCAGCTTAGGCGGGGGTAACACCGGGGAGCTGTTTTTT.

The DNA for the CDR3 is TGTGCCAGCAGCCCCCGGACTAGCGGGGGCACAGATACGCAGTATTTT. Amino acid sequence: CASSPRTSGGTDTQYF. The rearrangement uses TRBV7-2 and TRBJ2-3; 12 nucleotides agree with TRBD2. V lost 5 bases to trimming and J lost 1 base; unmatched junction nucleotides: 4. The CDR3 spans 16 residues. Germline CDR1 SGHTA, CDR2 FQGNSA.

The chain links TRBV6-5 to TRBJ1-5; TRBD1 is a possible D gene (6 bases). Trimming left V 7 bases short and J 0 bases short, with 10 bases between. This CDR3 spans 14 amino acids. The germline gives CDR1 MNHEY, CDR2 SVGAGI. CDR3 protein: CASTYRVSNQPQHF. The CDR3 region has the DNA TGTGCCAGCACCTACAGGGTTAGCAATCAGCCCCAGCATTTT.

The rearrangement links TRBV10-3 to TRBJ2-3; perhaps TRBD2 as D (6 bases). The CDR3 sequence is 12 residues long. V lost 5 bases, J lost 6 bases, and 9 bases lay in between. Germline CDR1 reads ENHRY; CDR2 reads SYGVKD. The CDR3 reads CAISPGGDTQYF. Written as DNA, the CDR3 is TGTGCCATCAGTCCCGGAGGGGATACGCAGTATTTT.

The chain carries TRBV5-1 and TRBJ1-4; D gene unclear. This CDR3 has 11 amino acids. Germline CDR1 SGHRS, CDR2 YFSETQ. V was trimmed by 5 bases and J by 1 base, leaving 0 bases between them. CDR3 residues: CASRTNEKLFF. In DNA, the CDR3 is TGCGCCAGCAGAACTAATGAAAAACTGTTTTTT.

The genes are TRBV7-8 and TRBJ2-5, with a weak D call TRBD2 (5 bases). The germline gives CDR1 SGHVS, CDR2 FQNEAQ. This CDR3 has 15 amino acids. Trimming removed 1 base at V and 5 bases at J, with 14 bases between. CDR3 amino acids: CASSLEVPPGETQYF. The DNA for the CDR3 is TGTGCCAGCAGCTTAGAGGTACCTCCGGGGGAGACCCAGTACTTC.

This chain joins TRBV6-5 and TRBJ2-5, with 9 bases identical to TRBD1. The germline gives CDR1 MNHEY, CDR2 SVGAGI. The CDR3 extends over 14 amino acids. The V gene end was trimmed by 5 bases and the J gene end by 6 bases; junction bases not matched to a gene: 7. The CDR3 protein is CASSPGQGQKTQYF. Here the CDR3 DNA reads TGTGCCAGCAGTCCGGGACAGGGTCAAAAGACCCAGTACTTC.

The rearrangement links TRBV6-4 to TRBJ1-6, with 12 bases aligning to TRBD1. Unmatched junction bases numbered 2, after V lost 4 bases and J lost 10 bases. Germline V gene sequence: CDR1 MRHNA, CDR2 SNTAGT. The CDR3 consists of 14 residues. The chain's CDR3 is CASSAGTGGSPLHF. Written as DNA, the CDR3 is TGTGCCAGCAGTGCCGGGACAGGGGGCTCACCCCTCCACTTT.

The chain joins TRBV5-1 to TRBJ2-5, with TRBD1 matching over 7 bases. Trimming cost V 0 bases and J 3 bases; bases outside gene matches: 2. There are 14 residues in the CDR3. From germline, CDR1 is SGHRS and CDR2 YFSETQ. CDR3 protein: CASSLATGEETQYF. The CDR3 DNA reads as TGCGCCAGCAGCTTGGCCACAGGGGAAGAGACCCAGTACTTC.

This rearrangement joins TRBV4-1 to TRBJ1-1, with D possibly being TRBD1 (5 bases). The CDR3 loop spans 15 amino acids. The germline gives CDR1 MGHRA, CDR2 YSYEKL. Trimming removed 4 bases from V and 2 bases from J, with 14 bases in between. As DNA, the CDR3 is TGCGCCAGCAGCCCTCTGGGACGGGTTAACACTGAAGCTTTCTTT. As protein: CASSPLGRVNTEAFF.

The CDR3: CASSVDGRNTEAFF. Here the CDR3 DNA reads TGTGCCAGCAGCGTAGATGGGAGAAACACTGAAGCTTTCTTT. The chain couples TRBV9 to TRBJ1-1; D remains unclear. The ends were cut back, 0 bases at V and 2 bases at J, with 8 bases in the middle. The CDR3 totals 14 residues. Per germline, CDR1 SGDLS and CDR2 YYNGEE.